The subject of this entry is one T cell receptor beta chain. The clone's antigen remains unknown. Per-base quality was not reported, and no clone a single base away is much larger than it. V loses 5 bases at its end and J loses 0 bases; junction bases beyond the gene matches: 9. The CDR3 sequence holds 18 residues, the cysteine and phenylalanine included. The only DNA kept is the CDR3, 54 bases in frame from the first base. CDR1 and CDR2 are drawn from the germline V gene (reference sequence): MNHEY, SMNVEV. Receptor amplification or capture employed the immunoSEQ multiplex PCR assay. Held by TCRdb, this immuneACCESS table contains in-frame sequences only and omits some clones. Under half of the omission traces to an unresolved V gene where checked; the cause of the rest is unknown. Present in this sample are approximately 90,000 clones, about 83% of which were seen just once. Of the sample, 2% to 2.5% is held by the ten largest clones.

This sample was taken from a study of control samples from healthy donors and cancer patients (TCRdb year 2020). The receptor chain draws on TRBV27 and TRBJ2-6, with 8 bases in between that match TRBD1. Sequenced material: blood. This TCR was recovered from a woman aged 35 to 49 in good health. CDR3 region: CASSTHLGQGSGANVLTF. The DNA sequence is given as TGTGCCAGCAGTACACACCTTGGACAGGGCTCTGGGGCCAACGTCCTGACTTTC. Reference TRBV27 and TRBJ2-6 genes cover what lies past the CDR3, so the full variable domain is EAQVTQNPRYLITVTGKKLTVTCSQNMNHEYMSWYRQDPGLGLRQIYYSMNVEVTDKGDVPEGYKVSRKEKRNFPLILESPSPNQTSLYFCASSTHLGQGSGANVLTFGAGSRLTVL.